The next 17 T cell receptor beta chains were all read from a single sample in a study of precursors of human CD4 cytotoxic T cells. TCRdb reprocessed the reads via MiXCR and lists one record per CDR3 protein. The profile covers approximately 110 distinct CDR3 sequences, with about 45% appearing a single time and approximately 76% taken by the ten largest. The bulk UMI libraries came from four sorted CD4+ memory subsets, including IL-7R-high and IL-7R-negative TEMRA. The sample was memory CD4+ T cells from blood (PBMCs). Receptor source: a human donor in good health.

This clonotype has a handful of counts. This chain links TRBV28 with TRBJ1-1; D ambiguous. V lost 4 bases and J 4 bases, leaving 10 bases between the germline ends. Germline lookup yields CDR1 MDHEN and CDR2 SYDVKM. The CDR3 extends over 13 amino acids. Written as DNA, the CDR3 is TGTGCCAGCAGTTCTTGGACGGTCACTGAAGCTTTCTTT. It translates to CASSSWTVTEAFF.

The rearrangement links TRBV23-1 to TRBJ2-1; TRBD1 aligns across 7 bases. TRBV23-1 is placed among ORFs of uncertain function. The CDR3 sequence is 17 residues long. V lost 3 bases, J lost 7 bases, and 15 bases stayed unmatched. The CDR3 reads CASSHPKSGTAFNEQFF. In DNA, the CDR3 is TGCGCCAGCAGTCATCCCAAATCCGGGACAGCGTTTAATGAGCAGTTCTTC.

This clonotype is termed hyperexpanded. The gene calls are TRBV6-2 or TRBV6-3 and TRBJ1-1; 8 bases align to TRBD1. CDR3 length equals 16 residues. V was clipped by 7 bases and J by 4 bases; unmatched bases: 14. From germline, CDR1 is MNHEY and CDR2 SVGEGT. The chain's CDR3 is CASTLVGRGLVTEAFF. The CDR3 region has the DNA TGTGCCAGCACCTTGGTTGGCAGGGGGCTAGTCACTGAAGCTTTCTTT.

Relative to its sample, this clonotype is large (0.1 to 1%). CDR3 protein: CATRTTGYAEAFF. The CDR3 DNA is TGTGCCACCAGAACCACAGGGTACGCTGAAGCTTTCTTT. The V call is TRBV19, the J call TRBJ1-1, with TRBD1 as a possible D gene (6 bases). V was pared by 10 bases and J by 6 bases, with 18 bases between. The CDR3 is 13 residues long. CDR1 is LNHDA and CDR2 is SQIVND in the germline V gene (reference sequence).

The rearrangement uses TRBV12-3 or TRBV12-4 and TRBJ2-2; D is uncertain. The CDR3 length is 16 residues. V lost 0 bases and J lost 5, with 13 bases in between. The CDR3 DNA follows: TGTGCCAGCAGTTTAGCCTTGATGGGTGTGACCGGGGAGCTGTTTTTT. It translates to CASSLALMGVTGELFF.

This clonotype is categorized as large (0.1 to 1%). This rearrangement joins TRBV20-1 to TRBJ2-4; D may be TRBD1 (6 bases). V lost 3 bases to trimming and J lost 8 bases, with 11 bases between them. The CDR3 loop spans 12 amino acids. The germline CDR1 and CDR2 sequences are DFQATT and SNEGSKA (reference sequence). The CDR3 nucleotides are TGCAGTGCTAGCAGGGGTACGGACATTCAGTACTTC. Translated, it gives CSASRGTDIQYF.

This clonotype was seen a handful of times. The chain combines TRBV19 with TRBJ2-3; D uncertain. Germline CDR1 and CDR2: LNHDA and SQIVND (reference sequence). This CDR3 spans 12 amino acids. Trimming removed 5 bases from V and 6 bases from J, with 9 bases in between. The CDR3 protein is CASSLLTDTQYF. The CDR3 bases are TGTGCCAGTAGTCTCCTCACGGATACGCAGTATTTT.

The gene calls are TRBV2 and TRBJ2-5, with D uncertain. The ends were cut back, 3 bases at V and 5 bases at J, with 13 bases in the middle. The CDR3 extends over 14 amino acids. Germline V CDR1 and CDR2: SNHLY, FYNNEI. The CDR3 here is CASSEGRQGETQYF. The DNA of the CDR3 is TGTGCCAGCAGTGAGGGCCGTCAAGGGGAGACCCAGTACTTC.

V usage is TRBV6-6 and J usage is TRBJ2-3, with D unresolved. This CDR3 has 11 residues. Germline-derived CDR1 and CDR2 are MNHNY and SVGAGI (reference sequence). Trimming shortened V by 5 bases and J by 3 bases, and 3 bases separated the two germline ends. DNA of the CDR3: TGTGCCAGCAGTCGTACAGATACGCAGTATTTT. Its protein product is CASSRTDTQYF.

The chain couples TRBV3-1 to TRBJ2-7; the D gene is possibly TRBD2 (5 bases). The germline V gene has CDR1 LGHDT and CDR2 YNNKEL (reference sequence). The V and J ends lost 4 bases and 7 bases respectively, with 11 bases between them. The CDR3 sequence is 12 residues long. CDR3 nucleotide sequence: TGTGCCAGCAGCCGCGGACTCCTGGAGCAGTACTTC. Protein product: CASSRGLLEQYF.

CDR3 residues: CASSLSGRNSYNEQFF. The CDR3 DNA follows: TGCGCCAGCAGCTTGTCGGGTCGAAACTCCTACAATGAGCAGTTCTTC. The chain couples TRBV5-1 to TRBJ2-1; D call uncertain. V dropped 1 base and J dropped 0 bases, with 11 bases sitting between them. CDR1 and CDR2 (germline): SGHRS, YFSETQ. The CDR3 consists of 16 residues. Full variable domain (missing parts from reference TRBV5-1 and TRBJ2-1): KAGVTQTPRYLIKTRGQQVTLSCSPISGHRSVSWYQQTPGQGLQFLFEYFSETQRNKGNFPGRFSGRQFSNSRSEMNVSTLELGDSALYLCASSLSGRNSYNEQFFGPGTRLTVL.

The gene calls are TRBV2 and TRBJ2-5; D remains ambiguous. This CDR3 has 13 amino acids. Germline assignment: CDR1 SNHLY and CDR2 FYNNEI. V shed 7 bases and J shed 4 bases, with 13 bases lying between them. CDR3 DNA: TGTGCCAGCAACGGTCAAACCGGAGAGACCCAGTACTTC. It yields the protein CASNGQTGETQYF. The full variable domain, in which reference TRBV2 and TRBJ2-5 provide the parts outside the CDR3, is EPEVTQTPSHQVTQMGQEVILRCVPISNHLYFYWYRQILGQKVEFLVSFYNNEISEKSEIFDDQFSVERPDGSNFTLKIRSTKLEDSAMYFCASNGQTGETQYFGPGTRLLVL.

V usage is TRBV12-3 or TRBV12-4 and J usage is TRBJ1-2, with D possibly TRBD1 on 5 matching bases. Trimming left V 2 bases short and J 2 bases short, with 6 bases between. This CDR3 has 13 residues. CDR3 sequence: CASSLSGNYGYTF. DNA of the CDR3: TGTGCCAGCAGTTTATCAGGGAACTATGGCTACACCTTC.

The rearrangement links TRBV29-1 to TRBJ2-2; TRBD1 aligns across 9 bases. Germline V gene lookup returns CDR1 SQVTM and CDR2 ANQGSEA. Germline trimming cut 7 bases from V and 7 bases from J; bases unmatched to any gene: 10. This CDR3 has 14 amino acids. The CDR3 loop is CSAHEQGAFGELFF. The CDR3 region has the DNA TGCAGCGCCCACGAACAGGGGGCCTTCGGGGAGCTGTTTTTT.

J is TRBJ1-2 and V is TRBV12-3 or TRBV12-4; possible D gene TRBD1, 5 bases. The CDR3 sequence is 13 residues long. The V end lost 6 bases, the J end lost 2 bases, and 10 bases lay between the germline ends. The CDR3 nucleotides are TGTGCCAGCAGCCTCAGGGAGAACTATGGCTACACCTTC. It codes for CASSLRENYGYTF.

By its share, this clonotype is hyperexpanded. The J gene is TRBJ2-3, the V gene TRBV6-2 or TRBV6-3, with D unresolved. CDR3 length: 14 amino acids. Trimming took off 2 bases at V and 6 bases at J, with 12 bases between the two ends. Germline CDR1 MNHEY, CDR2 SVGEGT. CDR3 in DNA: TGTGCCAGCAGTTACAAAGGCCGTAGGGATACGCAGTATTTT. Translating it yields CASSYKGRRDTQYF.

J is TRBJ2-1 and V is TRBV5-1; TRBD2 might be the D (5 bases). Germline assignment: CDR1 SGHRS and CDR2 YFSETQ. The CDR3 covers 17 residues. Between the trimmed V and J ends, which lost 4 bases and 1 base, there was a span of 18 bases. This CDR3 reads CASSPQLARSSYNEQFF. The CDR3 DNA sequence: TGCGCCAGCAGCCCCCAGCTAGCTCGGTCGTCCTACAATGAGCAGTTCTTC.